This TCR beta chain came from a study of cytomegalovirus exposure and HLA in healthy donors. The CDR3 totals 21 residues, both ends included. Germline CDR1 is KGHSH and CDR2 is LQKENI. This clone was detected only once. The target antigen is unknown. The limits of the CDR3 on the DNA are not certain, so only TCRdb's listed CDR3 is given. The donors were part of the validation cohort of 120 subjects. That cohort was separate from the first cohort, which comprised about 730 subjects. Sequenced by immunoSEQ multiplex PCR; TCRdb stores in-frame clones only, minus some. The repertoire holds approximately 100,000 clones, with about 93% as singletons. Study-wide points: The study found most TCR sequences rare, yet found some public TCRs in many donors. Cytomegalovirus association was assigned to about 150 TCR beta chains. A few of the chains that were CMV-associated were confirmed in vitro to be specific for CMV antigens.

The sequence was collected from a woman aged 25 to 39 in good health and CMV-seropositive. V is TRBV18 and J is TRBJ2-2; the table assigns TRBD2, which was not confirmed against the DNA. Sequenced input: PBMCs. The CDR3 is CASSPTGELFFGEGRSGELFF.